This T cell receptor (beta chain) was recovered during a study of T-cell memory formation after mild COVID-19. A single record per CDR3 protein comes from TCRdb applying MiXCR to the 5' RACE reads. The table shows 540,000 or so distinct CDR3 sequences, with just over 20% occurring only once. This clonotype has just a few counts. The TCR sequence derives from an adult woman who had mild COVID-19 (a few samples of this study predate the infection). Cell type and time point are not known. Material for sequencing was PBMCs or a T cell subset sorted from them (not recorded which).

CDR3 nucleotide sequence: TGTGCCAGCAGCCAAGATCCTCCCCAGGGACCATCCTACGAGCAGTACTTC. It translates to CASSQDPPQGPSYEQYF. V is TRBV3-1 and J is TRBJ2-7; perhaps D is TRBD1 or TRBD2 (5 bases each). Trimming removed 0 bases at V and 1 base at J, with 16 bases between. Germline CDR1 LGHDT, CDR2 YNNKEL (reference sequence). This CDR3 comprises 17 residues.